Listed below are T cell receptor beta chains from one sample, sequenced in a study of CD8+ T cells in alopecia areata. TCRdb's copy holds only in-frame clones and misses some; the assay was immunoSEQ multiplex PCR. The sample has 150,000 to 200,000 clones; roughly 60% are singletons. The source was CD4+ T cells sorted from blood, collected around week 49, from a patient treated with tofacitinib. The source of these receptors is a human donor with alopecia areata. CDR3s include the opening cysteine and the closing phenylalanine or tryptophan. Fields, in order: V gene, clone size, J gene, D gene, CDR3 length, CDR3 protein, CDR3 DNA. A D gene is named only where the DNA matches it firmly. Only some rows state a clone size, as once, few, many or a class for expanded clones.

v_call: TRBV30; clone_size: .; j_call: TRBJ1-3; d_call: .; cdr3_length: 14; cdr3_aa: CAWNREYAGNTIYF; cdr3_nt: TGTGCCTGGAACAGGGAATATGCCGGAAACACCATATATTTT
v_call: TRBV18; clone_size: .; j_call: TRBJ2-2; d_call: .; cdr3_length: 17; cdr3_aa: CASSPDDRVLNTGELFF; cdr3_nt: TGTGCCAGCTCACCCGATGACCGGGTCCTGAACACCGGGGAGCTGTTTTTT
v_call: TRBV11-2; clone_size: once; j_call: TRBJ2-5; d_call: TRBD2; cdr3_length: 17; cdr3_aa: CASSYTRLAGGRETQYF; cdr3_nt: TGTGCCAGCAGCTACACACGGCTAGCGGGGGGTAGGGAGACCCAGTACTTC
v_call: TRBV30; clone_size: .; j_call: TRBJ2-2; d_call: .; cdr3_length: 11; cdr3_aa: CAWRTTGELFF; cdr3_nt: TGTGCCTGGAGAACTACCGGGGAGCTGTTTTTT
v_call: TRBV4-2; clone_size: .; j_call: TRBJ1-2; d_call: TRBD1; cdr3_length: 15; cdr3_aa: CASSQDPDRNYGYTF; cdr3_nt: TGTGCCAGCAGCCAAGACCCGGACAGGAACTATGGCTACACCTTC
v_call: TRBV29-1; clone_size: .; j_call: TRBJ1-1; d_call: .; cdr3_length: 13; cdr3_aa: CSVERPGGTEAFF; cdr3_nt: TGCAGCGTTGAGAGACCAGGCGGCACTGAAGCTTTCTTT
v_call: TRBV5-6; clone_size: .; j_call: TRBJ2-7; d_call: .; cdr3_length: 14; cdr3_aa: CASSPGTDSYEQYF; cdr3_nt: TGTGCCAGCAGCCCTGGGACGGATTCCTACGAGCAGTACTTC
v_call: TRBV29-1; clone_size: .; j_call: TRBJ2-3; d_call: .; cdr3_length: 11; cdr3_aa: CSVQGSDTQYF; cdr3_nt: TGCAGCGTTCAGGGATCAGATACGCAGTATTTT
v_call: TRBV19; clone_size: .; j_call: TRBJ1-2; d_call: .; cdr3_length: 12; cdr3_aa: CASFHEADGYTF; cdr3_nt: TGTGCCAGTTTCCACGAAGCGGACGGCTACACCTTC
v_call: TRBV27; clone_size: once; j_call: TRBJ2-5; d_call: TRBD2; cdr3_length: 17; cdr3_aa: CASSLGPGTSASETQYF; cdr3_nt: TGTGCCAGCAGTTTAGGACCCGGGACTAGCGCTTCGGAGACCCAGTACTTC
v_call: TRBV27; clone_size: .; j_call: TRBJ1-6; d_call: TRBD1; cdr3_length: 14; cdr3_aa: CASSFGQGASPLHF; cdr3_nt: TGTGCCAGCAGTTTCGGACAGGGGGCTTCACCCCTCCACTTT
v_call: TRBV6-5; clone_size: .; j_call: TRBJ1-2; d_call: .; cdr3_length: 13; cdr3_aa: CASSSGWGYGYTF; cdr3_nt: TGTGCCAGCAGTTCCGGTTGGGGGTATGGCTACACCTTC
v_call: TRBV30; clone_size: .; j_call: TRBJ2-7; d_call: .; cdr3_length: 12; cdr3_aa: CAWTRRGYEQYF; cdr3_nt: TGTGCCTGGACGAGGAGGGGCTACGAGCAGTACTTC
v_call: TRBV29-1; clone_size: .; j_call: TRBJ1-2; d_call: .; cdr3_length: 11; cdr3_aa: CSVLLQGGYTF; cdr3_nt: TGCAGCGTCCTTTTACAGGGTGGCTACACCTTC
v_call: TRBV10-2; clone_size: .; j_call: TRBJ2-7; d_call: .; cdr3_length: 12; cdr3_aa: CASESSPDEQYF; cdr3_nt: TGCGCCAGCGAGAGCTCCCCGGACGAGCAGTACTTC
v_call: TRBV12-5; clone_size: .; j_call: TRBJ1-5; d_call: .; cdr3_length: 15; cdr3_aa: CASGFGGGGNQPQHF; cdr3_nt: TGTGCTAGTGGTTTCGGTGGGGGAGGCAATCAGCCCCAGCATTTT
v_call: TRBV7-6; clone_size: once; j_call: TRBJ2-1; d_call: TRBD2; cdr3_length: 17; cdr3_aa: CASSLGVLAGGPGEQFF; cdr3_nt: TGTGCCAGCAGCTTAGGAGTACTAGCGGGGGGGCCGGGTGAGCAGTTCTTC
v_call: TRBV6-6; clone_size: .; j_call: TRBJ1-6; d_call: TRBD1; cdr3_length: 16; cdr3_aa: CASSLRTGPIGSPLHF; cdr3_nt: TGTGCCAGCAGTTTGAGGACAGGGCCTATCGGTTCACCCCTCCACTTT
v_call: TRBV29-1; clone_size: few; j_call: TRBJ2-2; d_call: .; cdr3_length: 11; cdr3_aa: CSATHTGELFF; cdr3_nt: TGCAGCGCCACACACACCGGGGAGCTGTTTTTT
v_call: TRBV19; clone_size: few; j_call: TRBJ2-1; d_call: .; cdr3_length: 16; cdr3_aa: CASSKVASGMRGVQFF; cdr3_nt: TGTGCCAGTAGTAAGGTGGCTAGCGGAATGAGGGGGGTGCAGTTCTTC
v_call: TRBV29-1; clone_size: .; j_call: TRBJ1-2; d_call: .; cdr3_length: 12; cdr3_aa: CSLWNQGYGYTF; cdr3_nt: TGCAGCCTATGGAACCAAGGCTATGGCTACACCTTC
v_call: TRBV10-3; clone_size: .; j_call: TRBJ1-5; d_call: .; cdr3_length: 16; cdr3_aa: CAISESLQASNQPQHF; cdr3_nt: TGTGCCATCAGTGAGTCGCTACAGGCTAGCAATCAGCCCCAGCATTTT
v_call: TRBV13; clone_size: .; j_call: TRBJ2-3; d_call: .; cdr3_length: 11; cdr3_aa: CASSRTDTQYF; cdr3_nt: TGTGCCAGCAGCCGCACAGATACGCAGTATTTT
v_call: TRBV27; clone_size: .; j_call: TRBJ1-6; d_call: .; cdr3_length: 12; cdr3_aa: CASSSTRSPLHF; cdr3_nt: TGTGCCAGCAGTTCGACACGCTCACCCCTCCACTTT
v_call: TRBV5-1; clone_size: once; j_call: TRBJ2-3; d_call: .; cdr3_length: 15; cdr3_aa: CASSPRVFGTDTQYF; cdr3_nt: TGCGCCAGCAGCCCCAGGGTATTCGGCACAGATACGCAGTATTTT
v_call: TRBV7-2; clone_size: few; j_call: TRBJ2-1; d_call: .; cdr3_length: 15; cdr3_aa: CASSLGSAGYNEQFF; cdr3_nt: TGTGCCAGCAGCTTAGGGTCTGCAGGTTACAATGAGCAGTTCTTC
v_call: TRBV5-4; clone_size: .; j_call: TRBJ2-2; d_call: .; cdr3_length: 15; cdr3_aa: CASSPRGVNTGELFF; cdr3_nt: TGTGCCAGCAGCCCCAGGGGGGTGAACACCGGGGAGCTGTTTTTT
v_call: TRBV10-3; clone_size: .; j_call: TRBJ2-7; d_call: .; cdr3_length: 12; cdr3_aa: CAISESNGEQYF; cdr3_nt: TGTGCCATCAGTGAGTCAAATGGCGAGCAGTACTTC
v_call: TRBV13; clone_size: once; j_call: TRBJ2-2; d_call: .; cdr3_length: 15; cdr3_aa: CASSWASSVTGELFF; cdr3_nt: TGTGCCAGCAGCTGGGCCTCTAGCGTAACCGGGGAGCTGTTTTTT
v_call: TRBV30; clone_size: .; j_call: TRBJ1-2; d_call: .; cdr3_length: 13; cdr3_aa: CASGREGINGYTF; cdr3_nt: TGTGCCTCCGGGCGGGAGGGGATTAATGGCTACACCTTC
v_call: TRBV13; clone_size: few; j_call: TRBJ1-2; d_call: .; cdr3_length: 16; cdr3_aa: CASSHETGPPNYGYTF; cdr3_nt: TGTGCCAGCAGTCATGAAACAGGACCCCCTAACTATGGCTACACCTTC
v_call: TRBV7-8; clone_size: .; j_call: TRBJ2-3; d_call: .; cdr3_length: 14; cdr3_aa: CASSPLQSTDTQYF; cdr3_nt: TGTGCCAGCAGCCCATTACAAAGCACAGATACGCAGTATTTT
v_call: TRBV6-5; clone_size: .; j_call: TRBJ1-1; d_call: .; cdr3_length: 13; cdr3_aa: CATWERANTEAFF; cdr3_nt: TGTGCCACCTGGGAGCGGGCGAACACTGAAGCTTTCTTT
v_call: TRBV30; clone_size: .; j_call: TRBJ2-5; d_call: .; cdr3_length: 14; cdr3_aa: CAWSRVAVQETQYF; cdr3_nt: TGTGCCTGGAGTCGGGTGGCTGTCCAAGAGACCCAGTACTTC
v_call: TRBV30; clone_size: .; j_call: TRBJ2-7; d_call: .; cdr3_length: 13; cdr3_aa: CAWSVIGQGQQYF; cdr3_nt: TGTGCCTGGAGTGTAATTGGGCAGGGCCAGCAGTACTTC
v_call: TRBV29-1; clone_size: few; j_call: TRBJ2-3; d_call: TRBD2; cdr3_length: 14; cdr3_aa: CSVERTSYGDTQYF; cdr3_nt: TGCAGCGTTGAAAGGACTAGTTATGGAGATACGCAGTATTTT
v_call: TRBV10-3; clone_size: .; j_call: TRBJ2-6; d_call: .; cdr3_length: 15; cdr3_aa: CAISELGSGANVLTF; cdr3_nt: TGTGCCATCAGTGAGTTGGGGTCTGGGGCCAACGTCCTGACTTTC
v_call: TRBV25-1; clone_size: few; j_call: TRBJ2-7; d_call: TRBD2; cdr3_length: 13; cdr3_aa: CASSLAGGKGQYF; cdr3_nt: TGTGCCAGCAGTCTTGCGGGGGGCAAGGGGCAGTACTTC
v_call: TRBV9; clone_size: .; j_call: TRBJ2-7; d_call: .; cdr3_length: 11; cdr3_aa: CASSSPGMLYF; cdr3_nt: TGTGCCAGCAGCTCCCCGGGCATGTTGTACTTC
v_call: TRBV14; clone_size: .; j_call: TRBJ1-2; d_call: .; cdr3_length: 15; cdr3_aa: CASSHEGRSLFGYTF; cdr3_nt: TGTGCCAGCAGCCACGAAGGCAGATCACTATTTGGCTACACCTTC
v_call: TRBV29-1; clone_size: .; j_call: TRBJ1-2; d_call: TRBD1; cdr3_length: 12; cdr3_aa: CSAGTGIYGYTF; cdr3_nt: TGCAGCGCCGGGACAGGGATATATGGCTACACCTTC
v_call: TRBV14; clone_size: few; j_call: TRBJ1-1; d_call: .; cdr3_length: 17; cdr3_aa: CASSPRPRGTSMTEAFF; cdr3_nt: TGTGCCAGCAGCCCCCGCCCAAGAGGGACTTCAATGACTGAAGCTTTCTTT
v_call: TRBV30; clone_size: .; j_call: TRBJ1-2; d_call: .; cdr3_length: 12; cdr3_aa: CAWNRGSDGYTF; cdr3_nt: TGTGCCTGGAATCGGGGGAGTGATGGCTACACCTTC